Included here is one T cell receptor beta chain sequence, with context. It lacks a known antigen. No much larger clonotype is one base removed from it; base qualities were not supplied. This specimen belongs to a study of a mutant IDH1 vaccine in newly diagnosed glioma (dated by TCRdb to the early 2020s). Describing the broader study: Of the 32 patients who were treated, approximately 60% were male and approximately 38% were female, and the mean age was roughly 40 years. Peripheral blood was collected at six visits: V03 (baseline), V05, V07, V10, V12 and V13. Longitudinal TCRB deep sequencing was performed for about two dozen treated patients wherever samples were available for exploratory analyses. Prior to enrollment, standard therapy consisting of radiotherapy alone, temozolomide alone, or radiochemotherapy with temozolomide had been administered to patients, with the combination being received by most patients.

The time point label on this specimen signifies: baseline, week 1 (first vaccination visit). Read against the paper, the sample's treatment or condition label means: pre-vaccination baseline after standard-of-care therapy. The donors had newly diagnosed IDH1-mutant astrocytomas of WHO grade 3 or 4 that showed loss of nuclear ATRX. The samples were drawn from NOA16, a multicentre, single-arm, open-label phase I trial in Germany that tested a mutant IDH1 peptide vaccine in humans for the first time. Blood drawn at visit V03 was used as the baseline sample for immunogenicity testing. Genomic DNA for TCRB sequencing was extracted from EDTA blood using the DNeasy Blood and Tissue Kit. The research as a whole found: Immune responses induced by the vaccine were seen in around 93% of patients across multiple MHC alleles. Changes in the top peripheral T cell clonotypes picked up by TCRB sequencing did not appear to be linked to pseudoprogression. Selection of PBMC samples for TCRB deep sequencing was based on availability. The authors stated that sample limitations prevented analyses of patient blood samples from being reproduced.

Library construction relied on the immunoSEQ multiplex PCR assay. Rearranged TCR beta chain sequences were amplified using the hsTCRB Kit according to the manufacturer's protocol. Sequencing of TCRB libraries was carried out on an Illumina MiSeq. Turning to the authors' computational methods: Demultiplexing, trimming and gene mapping were performed with the kit vendor's proprietary platform. TCRdb retrieved this table from immuneACCESS and kept in-frame rearrangements only. Not all clones are present; in checked studies, unresolved V genes account for under half, and no reason is known for the remainder. That table supplies the V and J calls and clone size; D and trimming were determined from the DNA. The sample data list around 100,000 clones, and roughly four fifths of these were observed just once. Of the sample, around 5% falls within the top ten clones. Trimming at the junction amounts to 6 bases on V and 0 bases on J, and the germline ends lie 11 bases apart. The CDR3 covers 14 residues, taking in both the cysteine and the phenylalanine. Only the CDR3 region is kept as DNA, spanning 42 bases read in frame from base 1. CDR1 and CDR2 are drawn from the germline V gene: MNHEY, SVGAGI.

The sample was PBMCs, taken from a glioma patient treated with radiotherapy, temozolomide or both. The sequence links TRBV6-5 to TRBJ1-1; TRBD1 is a weak D gene call, 6 bases matching. The sequence was collected from a man aged 35-49 years with glioma. Some clones in this sample may be carry-over from other donors' samples. CDR3 sequence: CASRWTELNTEAFF. The DNA sequence is TGTGCCAGCAGATGGACAGAGCTGAACACTGAAGCTTTCTTT.